Listed below are T cell receptor beta chains from one sample, sequenced in a study of blood T cell repertoires in COVID-19. Data came from immunoSEQ multiplex PCR; TCRdb stores just in-frame clones and leaves some out. The data hold around 80,000 clones, with roughly four fifths observed a single time. Sequenced material: peripheral blood. All receptors come from a man between 60 and 70 years old with acute or convalescent COVID-19. Both conserved end residues are part of each CDR3. The D gene is left open where the match is weak. The size of a clone is reported for some rows only, either as once, few or many, or as a class for expanded clones.

>NA|TRBV4-3|TRBJ1-5|NA
CASSQEVTGNQPQHF
TGCGCCAGCAGCCAAGAGGTGACAGGCAATCAGCCCCAGCATTTT
>NA|TRBV6-5|TRBJ1-3|NA
CASSYDGEAGNTIYF
TGTGCCAGCAGTTACGATGGGGAGGCTGGAAACACCATATATTTT
>NA|TRBV5-5|TRBJ2-1|NA
CAGSLQGPNNEQFF
TGTGCCGGATCCCTACAGGGACCGAACAATGAGCAGTTCTTC
>TRBD2|TRBV20-1|TRBJ2-5|NA
CSARVGTRQYF
TGCAGTGCTAGGGTAGGGACTAGGCAGTACTTC
>NA|TRBV19|TRBJ2-1|NA
CASTGPAYNEQFF
TGTGCCAGTACTGGGCCGGCCTACAATGAGCAGTTCTTC
>NA|TRBV3-1/TRBV3-2|TRBJ2-1|NA
CASRDNVGNEQFF
TGTGCCTCCCGGGACAACGTTGGGAATGAGCAGTTCTTC
>NA|TRBV5-8|TRBJ1-6|few
CASGKGQKRSPLHF
TGTGCCAGCGGGAAAGGACAGAAGAGATCACCCCTCCACTTT
>TRBD1|TRBV4-1|TRBJ1-2|NA
CASSPPTGAGYGYTF
TGCGCCAGCAGCCCCCCGACAGGGGCGGGGTATGGCTACACCTTC
>TRBD1|TRBV15|TRBJ2-3|NA
CATSKTPGQGSDTQYF
TGTGCCACCAGCAAGACCCCGGGACAGGGCTCAGATACGCAGTATTTT
>NA|TRBV6-1|TRBJ2-2|NA
CASRESALANTGELFF
TGTGCCAGCAGGGAATCGGCGCTAGCCAACACCGGGGAGCTGTTTTTT
>NA|TRBV4-3|TRBJ2-5|NA
CASSQRIAPEETQYF
TGCGCCAGCAGCCAAAGGATAGCTCCAGAAGAGACCCAGTACTTC
>NA|TRBV7-2|TRBJ2-3|once
CASSLGRSSAGDTQYF
TGTGCCAGCAGCTTAGGGCGATCCAGCGCGGGAGATACGCAGTATTTT
>NA|TRBV20-1|TRBJ2-1|NA
CSASQYNEQFF
TGCAGTGCTAGTCAGTACAATGAGCAGTTCTTC
>TRBD1|TRBV28|TRBJ1-2|NA
CASDRDNYGYTF
TGTGCCAGCGACAGGGATAACTATGGCTACACCTTC
>NA|TRBV18|TRBJ1-1|NA
CASSPPGQNGAEAFF
TGTGCCAGCTCACCACCTGGACAGAATGGAGCTGAAGCTTTCTTT
>NA|TRBV29-1|TRBJ1-1|few
CSVVKQGNTEAFF
TGCAGCGTTGTAAAACAGGGGAACACTGAAGCTTTCTTT
>NA|TRBV12-5|TRBJ2-7|NA
CASGLTGYEQYF
TGTGCTAGTGGTTTGACAGGGTACGAGCAGTACTTC
>TRBD2|TRBV7-9|TRBJ2-1|NA
CASSRLAGEQFF
TGTGCCAGCAGTAGACTAGCCGGGGAGCAGTTCTTC
>TRBD1|TRBV28|TRBJ1-2|once
CASSGQGDFINYGYTF
TGTGCCAGCAGCGGACAGGGAGACTTCATTAACTATGGCTACACCTTC
>NA|TRBV27|TRBJ1-5|NA
CASSMRDSNQPQHF
TGTGCCAGCAGTATGAGAGATAGCAATCAGCCCCAGCATTTT
>TRBD1|TRBV5-1|TRBJ1-2|NA
CASSLGQGNYGYTF
TGCGCCAGCAGCTTGGGACAGGGGAACTATGGCTACACCTTC
>NA|TRBV9|TRBJ1-5|few
CASGGLVGPQHF
TGTGCCAGCGGGGGCCTGGTCGGGCCCCAGCATTTT
>NA|TRBV7-2|TRBJ2-5|NA
CASSRQLGRGETQYF
TGTGCCAGCAGCCGTCAGCTAGGAAGAGGAGAGACCCAGTACTTC
>TRBD2|TRBV4-1|TRBJ2-1|NA
CASSQDSPLAGGSRNEQFF
TGCGCCAGCAGCCAAGATTCCCCACTAGCGGGGGGCTCCCGCAATGAGCAGTTCTTC
>NA|TRBV15|TRBJ2-5|NA
CATSRTGETQYF
TGTGCCACCAGCCGAACTGGAGAGACCCAGTACTTC
>TRBD2|TRBV5-4|TRBJ2-3|NA
CASSSRLAGRDTQYF
TGTGCCAGCAGCTCTAGACTAGCCGGTAGAGATACGCAGTATTTT
>NA|TRBV28|TRBJ2-7|NA
CASSSTGTPISGEQYF
TGTGCCAGCAGTTCCACCGGGACACCAATCTCCGGCGAGCAGTACTTC
>NA|TRBV28|TRBJ1-2|NA
CASRPGTPNYGYTF
TGTGCCAGCAGACCGGGGACACCTAACTATGGCTACACCTTC
>NA|TRBV5-1|TRBJ1-1|NA
CASSFRMESTEAFF
TGCGCCAGCAGCTTTCGGATGGAGAGCACTGAAGCTTTCTTT
>TRBD2|TRBV5-4|TRBJ2-3|NA
CASSLSSGADTQYF
TGTGCCAGCAGCTTGTCGAGCGGGGCAGATACGCAGTATTTT
>TRBD2|TRBV6-2/TRBV6-3|TRBJ2-7|NA
CASSYDLAGVIHEQYF
TGTGCCAGCAGTTACGATCTAGCGGGAGTGATCCACGAGCAGTACTTC
>TRBD2|TRBV5-6|TRBJ2-7|NA
CASSTDGRSYEQYF
TGTGCCAGCAGCACTGACGGGAGGTCCTACGAGCAGTACTTC
>NA|TRBV29-1|TRBJ2-2|few
CSVDPGNTGELFF
TGCAGCGTTGACCCCGGGAACACCGGGGAGCTGTTTTTT
>TRBD2|TRBV23-1|TRBJ2-3|NA
CASRAAGESTDTQYF
TGCGCCAGCAGAGCGGCGGGAGAGTCCACAGATACGCAGTATTTT
>NA|TRBV9|TRBJ2-2|NA
CASSARDRQNTGELFF
TGTGCCAGCAGCGCCCGAGACAGGCAGAACACCGGGGAGCTGTTTTTT
>NA|TRBV11-2|TRBJ1-2|NA
CASSPSEGGYTF
TGTGCCAGCAGCCCTAGTGAGGGCGGCTACACCTTC
>TRBD2|TRBV7-2|TRBJ2-5|NA
CASSLNPAGGLETQYF
TGTGCCAGCAGCTTGAACCCAGCGGGAGGTTTAGAGACCCAGTACTTC
>TRBD1|TRBV12-3/TRBV12-4|TRBJ2-7|NA
CASNRDRAHEQYF
TGTGCCAGTAACCGGGACAGGGCCCACGAGCAGTACTTC
>NA|TRBV5-1|TRBJ1-4|NA
CASSLTGSNEKLFF
TGCGCCAGCAGCTTAACAGGGTCTAATGAAAAACTGTTTTTT
>TRBD1|TRBV11-1|TRBJ2-5|once
CASSLGTGDLKTQYF
TGTGCCAGCAGCTTAGGGACAGGGGATTTAAAGACCCAGTACTTC
>NA|TRBV6-5|TRBJ1-1|NA
CASSLHGGTEAFF
TGTGCCAGCTCCCTACATGGGGGGACTGAAGCTTTCTTT
>TRBD1|TRBV29-1|TRBJ2-3|NA
CSVGQGIKTDTQYF
TGCAGCGTAGGACAGGGGATCAAGACAGATACGCAGTATTTT
>NA|TRBV12-3/TRBV12-4|TRBJ1-5|NA
CASSLLSGRPQHF
TGTGCCAGCAGTTTATTATCAGGGCGGCCCCAGCATTTT